The 6 T cell receptor beta chains below come from one sample, sequenced in a study of T cell responses to AZD1222 COVID-19 vaccine. The method was immunoSEQ multiplex PCR; TCRdb's version includes in-frame clones alone and lacks a portion of them. This sample has more than 150,000 clones, with 85% to 90% found just once. This specimen was peripheral blood, taken on day 0 of AZD1222 vaccination. The source is an adult in good health.

The V and J genes are TRBV18 and TRBJ1-5; D perhaps matches TRBD1 (6 bases). CDR1 and CDR2 (germline): KGHSH, LQKENI. With 4 bases removed from V and 0 bases from J, the gap between germline ends came to 16 bases. CDR3 size: 17 residues. Here the CDR3 reads CASSREAGARSNQPQHF. CDR3 sequence (DNA): TGTGCCAGCTCACGCGAGGCAGGGGCGCGTAGCAATCAGCCCCAGCATTTT.

V usage is TRBV6-1 and J usage is TRBJ1-2; D might be TRBD1 (5 bases). Germline values: CDR1 MNHNS, CDR2 SASEGT. CDR3 length equals 16 residues. Trimming took off 3 bases at V and 8 bases at J, with 22 bases between the two ends. The CDR3 reads CASSETVGVIALGYTF. Here the CDR3 DNA reads TGTGCCAGCAGTGAGACAGTAGGCGTCATTGCATTAGGCTACACCTTC.

This clone was counted once. This chain joins TRBV2 and TRBJ2-2; TRBD2 is a possible D gene (5 bases). This CDR3 has 14 amino acids. V gave up 2 bases and J gave up 8 bases, with 12 bases separating them. Germline V gives CDR1 SNHLY, CDR2 FYNNEI. The CDR3 DNA reads as TGTGCCAGCAGTGAAAGTCTAGCTGGAGGGGAGCTGTTTTTT. Amino acids: CASSESLAGGELFF. Filled out from reference TRBV2 and TRBJ2-2, the complete variable domain reads EPEVTQTPSHQVTQMGQEVILRCVPISNHLYFYWYRQILGQKVEFLVSFYNNEISEKSEIFDDQFSVERPDGSNFTLKIRSTKLEDSAMYFCASSESLAGGELFFGEGSRLTVL.

The chain joins TRBV4-2 to TRBJ2-3; 8 bases match TRBD2. CDR3 length: 20 amino acids. Per germline, CDR1 LGHNA and CDR2 YNFKEQ. The junction had 21 bases not matched to a gene; V was cut back by 0 bases and J by 7 bases. The CDR3 reads CASSQEGMKRGSTLANTQYF. The DNA for the CDR3 is TGTGCCAGCAGCCAAGAAGGGATGAAGCGGGGGTCGACCCTGGCGAATACGCAGTATTTT.

This chain uses TRBV30 with TRBJ2-2; D call uncertain. CDR3 length: 14 residues. Trimming took 3 bases from V and 2 from J, leaving 10 bases between them. CDR1 GTSNPN and CDR2 SVGIG come from the germline V gene (reference sequence). The CDR3 here is CAWSPGVNTGELFF. The CDR3 bases are TGTGCCTGGAGCCCAGGAGTTAACACCGGGGAGCTGTTTTTT.

V gene TRBV28 combines with J gene TRBJ1-2, with TRBD1 matching over 8 bases. Germline V gene data show CDR1 as MDHEN and CDR2 as SYDVKM. V gave up 3 bases and J gave up 5 bases; unmatched junction bases: 5. This CDR3 has 14 residues. Written as DNA, the CDR3 is TGTGCCAGCAGTTTGGGGGGACAGGATTATGGCTACACCTTC. Translated, it gives CASSLGGQDYGYTF.